This T cell receptor beta chain was recovered during a study of molecular identifiers for immune sequencing clone quantification. Each CDR3 protein is one row after TCRdb ran MiXCR on the PCR reads. The top ten hold about 0.78% of the sample, which has 490,000 or so distinct CDR3 sequences, 20% to 25% seen once. The CDR3 totals 13 residues. V was clipped by 1 base and J by 6 bases, with 7 bases between them. CDR1 and CDR2 from the germline V gene are MNHEY and SMNVEV (reference sequence). Study findings and constraints: In naive cells, under 1% of molecules belonged to clones above 20 RNA copies, against over 97% in effector cells.

With respect to this clonotype: What it binds is unknown.

This chain uses TRBV27 with TRBJ1-5, with D possibly being TRBD1 (5 bases). This receptor was taken from a human donor in good health. Some libraries in this study had Jurkat cell RNA spiked in. Sequenced: naive CD8+ T cells from blood, with Jurkat cell RNA spiked in. Noted subset: FACS-sorted CD8+CD4-CCR7+CD45RA+ naive T cells. This chain's CDR3 is CASSLYRGQPQHF. CDR3 DNA: TGTGCCAGCAGTTTATATAGGGGTCAGCCCCAGCATTTT.